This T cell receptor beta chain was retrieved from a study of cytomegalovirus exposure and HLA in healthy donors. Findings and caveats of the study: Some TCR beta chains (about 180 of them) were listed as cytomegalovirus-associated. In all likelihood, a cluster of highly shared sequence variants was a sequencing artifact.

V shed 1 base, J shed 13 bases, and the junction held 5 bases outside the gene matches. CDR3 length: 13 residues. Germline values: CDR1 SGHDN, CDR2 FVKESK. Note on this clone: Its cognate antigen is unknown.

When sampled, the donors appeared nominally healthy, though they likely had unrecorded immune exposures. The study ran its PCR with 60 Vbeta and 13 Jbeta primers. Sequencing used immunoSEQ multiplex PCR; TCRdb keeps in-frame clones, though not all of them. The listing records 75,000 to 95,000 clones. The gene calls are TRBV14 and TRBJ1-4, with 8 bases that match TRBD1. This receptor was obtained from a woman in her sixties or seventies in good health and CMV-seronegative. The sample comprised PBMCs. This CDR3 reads CASSQGTGGRLFF. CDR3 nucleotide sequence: TGTGCCAGCAGCCAAGGTACAGGGGGTCGACTGTTTTTT.